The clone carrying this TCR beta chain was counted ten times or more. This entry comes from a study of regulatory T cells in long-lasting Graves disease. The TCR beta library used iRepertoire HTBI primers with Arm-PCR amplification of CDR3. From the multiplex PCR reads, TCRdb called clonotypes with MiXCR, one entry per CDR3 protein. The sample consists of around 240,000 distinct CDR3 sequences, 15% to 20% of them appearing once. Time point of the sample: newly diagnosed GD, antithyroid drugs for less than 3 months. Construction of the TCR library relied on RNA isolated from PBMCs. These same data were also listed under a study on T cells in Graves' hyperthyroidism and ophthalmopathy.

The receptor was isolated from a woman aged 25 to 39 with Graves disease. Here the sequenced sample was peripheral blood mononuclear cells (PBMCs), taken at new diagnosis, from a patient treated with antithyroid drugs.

Written as DNA, the CDR3 is TGCAGCGTTGAATACTGGACTGTAACTAAAGCTTTCTTT. Translation gives CSVEYWTVTKAFF. The gene calls are TRBV29-1 and TRBJ1-1; no firm D call. The CDR3 length is 13 residues. CDR1 and CDR2 (germline): SQVTM, ANQGSEA. Trimming removed 2 bases from V and 9 bases from J, with 16 bases in between.